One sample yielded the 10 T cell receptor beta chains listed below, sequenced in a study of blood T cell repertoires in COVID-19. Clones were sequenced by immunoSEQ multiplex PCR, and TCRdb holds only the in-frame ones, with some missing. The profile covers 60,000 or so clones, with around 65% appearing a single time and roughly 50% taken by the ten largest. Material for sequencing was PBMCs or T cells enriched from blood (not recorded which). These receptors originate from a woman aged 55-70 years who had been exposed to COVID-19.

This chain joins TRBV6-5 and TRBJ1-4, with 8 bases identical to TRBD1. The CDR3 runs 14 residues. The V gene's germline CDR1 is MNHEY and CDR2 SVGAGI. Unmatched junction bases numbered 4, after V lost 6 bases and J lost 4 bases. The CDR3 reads CASSRDRSNEKLFF. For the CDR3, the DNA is TGTGCCAGCAGCCGGGACAGGAGTAATGAAAAACTGTTTTTT.

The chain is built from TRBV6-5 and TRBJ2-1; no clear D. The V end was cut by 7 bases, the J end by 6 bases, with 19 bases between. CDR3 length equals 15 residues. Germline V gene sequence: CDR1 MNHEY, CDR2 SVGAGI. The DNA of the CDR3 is TGTGCCAGCACTACACTCCCAGGAAGTGTCAATGAGCAGTTCTTC. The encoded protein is CASTTLPGSVNEQFF.

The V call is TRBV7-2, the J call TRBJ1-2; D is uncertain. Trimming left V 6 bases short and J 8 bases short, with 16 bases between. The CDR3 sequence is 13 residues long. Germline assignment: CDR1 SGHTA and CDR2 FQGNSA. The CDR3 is CASRVDRGGGYTF. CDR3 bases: TGTGCCAGCAGGGTGGACCGGGGAGGGGGCTACACCTTC.

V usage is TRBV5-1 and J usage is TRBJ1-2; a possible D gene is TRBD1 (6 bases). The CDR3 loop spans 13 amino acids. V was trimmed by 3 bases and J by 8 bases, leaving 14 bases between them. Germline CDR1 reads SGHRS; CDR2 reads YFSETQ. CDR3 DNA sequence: TGCGCCAGCAGCTCAAAACAGGGCTTGGGCTACACCTTC. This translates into CASSSKQGLGYTF.

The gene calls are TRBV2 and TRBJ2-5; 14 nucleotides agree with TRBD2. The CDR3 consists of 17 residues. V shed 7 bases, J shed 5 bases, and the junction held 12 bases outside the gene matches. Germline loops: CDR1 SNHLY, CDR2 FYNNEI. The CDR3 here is CASTRRTSGGRGETQYF. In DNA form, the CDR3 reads TGTGCCAGCACCAGGCGGACTAGCGGGGGGCGTGGGGAGACCCAGTACTTC.

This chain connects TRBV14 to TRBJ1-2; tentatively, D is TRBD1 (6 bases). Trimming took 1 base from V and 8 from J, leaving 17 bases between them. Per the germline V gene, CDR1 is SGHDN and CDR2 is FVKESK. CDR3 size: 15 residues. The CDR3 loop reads CASSQVRAGAHGYTF. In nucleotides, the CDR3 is TGTGCCAGCAGCCAAGTTAGGGCGGGGGCGCACGGCTACACCTTC.

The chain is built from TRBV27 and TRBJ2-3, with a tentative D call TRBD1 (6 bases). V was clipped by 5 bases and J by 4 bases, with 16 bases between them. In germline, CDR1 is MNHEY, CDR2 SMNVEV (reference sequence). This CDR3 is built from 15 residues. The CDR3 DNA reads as TGTGCCAGCAGTCCCCCACAGGGCTTCGCAGATACGCAGTATTTT. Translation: CASSPPQGFADTQYF.

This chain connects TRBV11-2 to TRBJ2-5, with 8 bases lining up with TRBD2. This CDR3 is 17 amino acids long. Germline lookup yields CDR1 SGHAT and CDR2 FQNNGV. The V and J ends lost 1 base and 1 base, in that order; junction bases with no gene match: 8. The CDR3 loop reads CASSLVHTGLAQETQYF. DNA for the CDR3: TGTGCCAGCAGCTTAGTCCACACCGGACTAGCCCAAGAGACCCAGTACTTC.

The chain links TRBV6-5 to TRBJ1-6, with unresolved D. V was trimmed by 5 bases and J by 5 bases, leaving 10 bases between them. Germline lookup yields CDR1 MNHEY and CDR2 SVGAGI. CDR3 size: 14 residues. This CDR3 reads CASSISTNNSPLHF. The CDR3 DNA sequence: TGTGCCAGCAGTATCTCCACTAATAATTCACCCCTCCACTTT.

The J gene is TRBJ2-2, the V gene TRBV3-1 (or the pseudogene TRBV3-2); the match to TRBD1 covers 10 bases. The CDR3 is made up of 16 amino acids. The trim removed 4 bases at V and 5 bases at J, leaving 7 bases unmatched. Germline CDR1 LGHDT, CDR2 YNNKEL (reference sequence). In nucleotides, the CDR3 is TGTGCCAGCAGCCCCCGGGACAGGGGAACAACCGGGGAGCTGTTTTTT. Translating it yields CASSPRDRGTTGELFF.